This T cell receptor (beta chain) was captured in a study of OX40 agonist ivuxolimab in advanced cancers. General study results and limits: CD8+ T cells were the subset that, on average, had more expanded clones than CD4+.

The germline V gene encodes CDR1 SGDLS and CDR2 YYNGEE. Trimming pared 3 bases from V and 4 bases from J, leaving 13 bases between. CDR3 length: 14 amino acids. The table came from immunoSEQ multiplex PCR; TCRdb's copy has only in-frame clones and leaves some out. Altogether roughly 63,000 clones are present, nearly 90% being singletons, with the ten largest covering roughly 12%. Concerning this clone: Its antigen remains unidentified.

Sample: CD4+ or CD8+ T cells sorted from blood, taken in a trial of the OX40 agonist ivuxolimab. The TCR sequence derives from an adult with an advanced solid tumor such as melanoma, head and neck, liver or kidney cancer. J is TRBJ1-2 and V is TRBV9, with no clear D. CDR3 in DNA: TGTGCCAGCAGCGACGAAGTATCCCTCTATGGCTACACCTTC. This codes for CASSDEVSLYGYTF.